The 25 T cell receptor beta chains in this list originate from one sample, sequenced in a study of post-analysis software for immune sequencing data. Notes on the study in general: A few TRBV segments appeared more often in patients than in controls, and TRBV5-6, TRBV5-1 and TRBV20-1 were among these.

No antigen is known for these receptors. Built from TCR beta cDNA, the libraries had unique molecular identifiers in them. From the PCR reads, TCRdb called clonotypes with MiXCR, one entry per CDR3 protein. Of under 900,000 distinct CDR3 sequences in the sample, roughly half were seen once. The sample taken for sequencing was blood. The receptors were sampled from a girl aged 10 to 17 with multiple sclerosis.

The rearrangement joins TRBV13 to TRBJ1-6, with D perhaps TRBD1 (5 bases). This CDR3 has 16 residues. Trimming cost V 3 bases and J 4 bases, with 13 bases left between them. CDR1 is PRHDT and CDR2 is FYEKMQ in the germline V gene (reference sequence). As DNA, the CDR3 is TGTGCCAGCAGCTTTAACCGGGGCTCGTATAATTCACCCCTCCACTTT. The encoded protein is CASSFNRGSYNSPLHF.

J is TRBJ2-7 and V is TRBV27; TRBD1 agrees at 7 bases. The CDR3 is made up of 14 amino acids. Looked up from germline, CDR1 is MNHEY and CDR2 is SMNVEV (reference sequence). Trimming removed 3 bases from V and 2 bases from J; junction bases left unmatched: 4. The CDR3 spells CASSFSGQAYEQYF. Here the CDR3 DNA reads TGTGCCAGCAGTTTTTCCGGACAGGCCTACGAGCAGTACTTC.

This clonotype showed up just a few times. The chain has TRBV4-2 and TRBJ2-5; D may be TRBD1 (6 bases). The CDR3 is 17 amino acids. CDR1 and CDR2 from the germline V gene are LGHNA and YNFKEQ. Trimming pared 3 bases from V and 7 bases from J, leaving 24 bases between. The CDR3 sequence: CASSQVSSGDFRGTQYF. CDR3 sequence (DNA): TGTGCCAGCAGCCAGGTATCGAGCGGCGACTTCAGGGGGACCCAGTACTTC.

The chain uses TRBV20-1 and TRBJ1-1, with a weak D call TRBD1 (5 bases). Trimming took 1 base from V and 3 from J, leaving 9 bases between them. Germline V gene lookup returns CDR1 DFQATT and CDR2 SNEGSKA (reference sequence). This CDR3 has 13 amino acids. In DNA, the CDR3 is TGCAGTGCTAGAGGGGGAGGGGACACTGAAGCTTTCTTT. It encodes CSARGGGDTEAFF.

The J gene is TRBJ2-1, the V gene TRBV20-1, with D unclear. Looked up from germline, CDR1 is DFQATT and CDR2 is SNEGSKA (reference sequence). Trimming cost V 6 bases and J 9 bases, with 21 bases left between them. This CDR3 comprises 14 residues. CDR3 DNA: TGCAGTGCCGGATTCGGGCCCCCGGACGGTGAGCAGTTCTTC. Protein: CSAGFGPPDGEQFF.

The J gene is TRBJ2-1, the V gene TRBV5-1; D is uncertain. This CDR3 has 14 amino acids. Trimming took off 5 bases at V and 1 base at J, with 10 bases between the two ends. Looked up from germline, CDR1 is SGHRS and CDR2 is YFSETQ. Here the CDR3 reads CASRRSGSYNEQFF. The CDR3 DNA reads TGCGCCAGCAGGCGCAGTGGGTCCTACAATGAGCAGTTCTTC.

This clonotype was counted a few times. The rearrangement links TRBV27 to TRBJ1-2, with 9 bases matching TRBD1. Germline V gene sequence: CDR1 MNHEY, CDR2 SMNVEV (reference sequence). V shed 6 bases and J 6 bases; nucleotides not matched to a gene: 8. The CDR3 length is 14 residues. The CDR3 spells CASRRTGALDGYTF. As DNA, the CDR3 is TGTGCCAGCAGAAGGACAGGGGCTCTCGATGGCTACACCTTC.

This clonotype was recorded a few times. J is TRBJ2-1 and V is TRBV15, with D perhaps matching TRBD1 or TRBD2 (5 bases each). The CDR3 runs 14 residues. The germline CDR1 and CDR2 sequences are LNHNV and YYDKDF (reference sequence). Deletions cut 4 bases from V and 12 bases from J, with 19 bases between. The CDR3 nucleotides read TGTGCCACCAGCACCCGACAGAGGGGTGAGGGGCAGTTCTTC. This translates into CATSTRQRGEGQFF.

This clonotype was counted only a few times. V usage is TRBV7-9 and J usage is TRBJ1-2, with 8 bases aligning to TRBD1. The CDR3 spans 15 residues. The V segment lost 5 bases and the J segment 4 bases; nucleotides outside the gene matches: 9. From germline, CDR1 is SEHNR and CDR2 FQNEAQ (reference sequence). The CDR3: CASSIGQGHGYGYTF. The DNA of the CDR3 is TGTGCCAGCAGCATCGGACAGGGACATGGCTATGGCTACACCTTC.

The CDR3 bases are TGTGCCAGCAGCCAACACGGGTTTGGGGCAGGAACCCAAGAGACCCAGTACTTC. It yields the protein CASSQHGFGAGTQETQYF. V and J are TRBV4-2 and TRBJ2-7, with D perhaps TRBD1 (5 bases). The J call may be incorrect, as the DNA end agrees better with TRBJ2-5. The CDR3 loop spans 18 amino acids. Germline assignment: CDR1 LGHNA and CDR2 YNFKEQ.

This clonotype was seen a few times. V and J are TRBV4-1 and TRBJ2-1; 7 bases are shared with TRBD2. Losses at the gene ends were 0 bases for V and 8 bases for J; bases not matched to a gene: 10. Per germline, CDR1 MGHRA and CDR2 YSYEKL. The CDR3 spans 16 residues. The CDR3 bases are TGCGCCAGCAGCCAAGAGGAGCGGGAAGCGGGTCATGAGCAGTTCTTC. Protein: CASSQEEREAGHEQFF.

This clonotype was seen more than once but under ten times. The chain carries TRBV7-2 and TRBJ2-7; TRBD1 matches 7 bases. Germline V gene lookup returns CDR1 SGHTA and CDR2 FQGNSA. This CDR3 contains 14 residues. Losses at the gene ends were 2 bases for V and 3 bases for J; bases not matched to a gene: 4. CDR3 nucleotide sequence: TGTGCCAGCAGCTTAACGGGACAGCGCTACGAGCAGTACTTC. Amino acid sequence: CASSLTGQRYEQYF.

This chain joins TRBV20-1 and TRBJ2-5; 10 positions agree with TRBD2. V gave up 6 bases and J gave up 2 bases; unmatched junction bases: 6. Germline V lookup: CDR1 DFQATT, CDR2 SNEGSKA (reference sequence). The CDR3 totals 14 residues. CDR3 nucleotides: TGCAGTGCGTCGAGACTAGCGGGTCAAGAGACCCAGTACTTC. The encoded protein is CSASRLAGQETQYF.

The chain combines TRBV20-1 with TRBJ2-3, with a weak D call TRBD2 (5 bases). The V end was cut by 4 bases, the J end by 5 bases, with 13 bases between. The CDR3 spans 13 residues. CDR1 and CDR2 from the germline V gene are DFQATT and SNEGSKA (reference sequence). The CDR3, as DNA: TGCAGTGCTACGGACTCATCGGTAGATACGCAGTATTTT. This translates into CSATDSSVDTQYF.

The chain couples TRBV25-1 to TRBJ2-5; the D is unclear. The CDR3 extends over 14 amino acids. V was cut by 2 bases and J by 2 bases, with 9 bases left in between. CDR1 is MGHDK, CDR2 SYGVNS, per germline. In nucleotides, the CDR3 is TGTGCCAGCAGTGAAGTGCTGATACAAGAGACCCAGTACTTC. It encodes CASSEVLIQETQYF.

CDR3: CAGSTASGGAWRQETQYF. The CDR3 DNA reads as TGTGCCGGATCGACAGCTAGCGGGGGGGCCTGGAGGCAAGAGACCCAGTACTTC. The chain uses TRBV6-1 and TRBJ2-5, with 12 bases aligning to TRBD2. The ends lost 11 bases at V and 2 bases at J; junction bases unmatched: 18. Germline CDR1 MNHNS, CDR2 SASEGT. This CDR3 contains 18 residues.

This clonotype has a single count. This sequence joins TRBV12-5 and TRBJ2-1, with 8 bases identical to TRBD2. CDR1 LGHNT and CDR2 FRNRAP come from the germline V gene. CDR3 length equals 16 residues. V shed 5 bases, J shed 1 base, and the junction held 7 bases outside the gene matches. For the CDR3, the DNA is TGTGCTAGTGGTGACGGGACTAGGGGATCCTACAATGAGCAGTTCTTC. Translated, it gives CASGDGTRGSYNEQFF.

The chain employs TRBV6-1 and TRBJ2-1, with TRBD1 identical over 9 bases. Trimming at V came to 8 bases and at J to 3 bases, leaving 11 bases not matched to a gene. CDR3 size: 16 residues. The germline V gene has CDR1 MNHNS and CDR2 SASEGT. CDR3 protein: CASRLGRTGVYNEQFF. DNA of the CDR3: TGTGCCAGCCGCCTAGGGAGGACAGGGGTCTACAATGAGCAGTTCTTC.

The chain links TRBV7-9 to TRBJ2-1; D gene ambiguous. The V and J ends lost 0 bases and 5 bases respectively, with 8 bases between them. The CDR3 has 14 amino acids. CDR1 and CDR2 from the germline V gene are SEHNR and FQNEAQ (reference sequence). CDR3 sequence reads: CASSLAITNNEQFF. As DNA, the CDR3 is TGTGCCAGCAGCTTAGCGATCACAAACAATGAGCAGTTCTTC.

The table lists this clonotype with a few counts. This chain links TRBV6-5 with TRBJ2-5; no firm D call. This CDR3 contains 14 residues. Trimming removed 2 bases from V and 2 bases from J, with 9 bases in between. Germline lookup yields CDR1 MNHEY and CDR2 SVGAGI. The CDR3 protein is CASSYVLGQETQYF. CDR3 nucleotides: TGTGCCAGCAGTTACGTGCTAGGACAAGAGACCCAGTACTTC.

The J gene is TRBJ2-4, the V gene TRBV29-1; TRBD1 might be the D (6 bases). TRBJ2-7 explains the end of the DNA better; the J call may be wrong. This CDR3 comprises 16 residues. The germline V gene encodes CDR1 SQVTM and CDR2 ANQGSEA. Here the CDR3 DNA reads TGCAGCGTTGTCTTCCCGGGACATAAATGGGACTACGAGCAGTACTTC. Its translation is CSVVFPGHKWDYEQYF.

V gene TRBV20-1 combines with J gene TRBJ2-7; maybe TRBD2 (6 bases). V was pared by 5 bases and J by 7 bases, with 12 bases between. Germline CDR1 reads DFQATT; CDR2 reads SNEGSKA (reference sequence). The CDR3 is made up of 11 amino acids. This CDR3 is CSASLANEQYF. Here the CDR3 DNA reads TGCAGTGCTTCACTAGCAAATGAGCAGTACTTC.

V and J are TRBV29-1 and TRBJ2-4; either TRBD1 or TRBD2 may supply D (5 bases each). Per the germline V gene, CDR1 is SQVTM and CDR2 is ANQGSEA. This CDR3 comprises 13 residues. V was clipped by 7 bases and J by 13 bases, with 23 bases between them. CDR3 coding DNA: TGCAGCGGACGTCCGGGCCCCAGAGGGGAGCAGTACTTC. This encodes CSGRPGPRGEQYF.

V and J are TRBV15 and TRBJ2-1; 11 bases fit TRBD2. V lost 4 bases and J lost 7; bases outside the gene matches: 6. Germline V CDR1 and CDR2: LNHNV, YYDKDF (reference sequence). The CDR3 covers 15 residues. The CDR3 sequence is CATSTSGRRANEQFF. The CDR3 bases are TGTGCCACCAGCACTAGCGGGAGGAGGGCGAATGAGCAGTTCTTC.

Here the CDR3 reads CSARDWRQVGGYTF. In DNA, the CDR3 is TGCAGTGCTAGAGATTGGAGGCAGGTCGGCGGCTACACCTTC. The chain couples TRBV20-1 to TRBJ1-2; D is ambiguous. Trimming stripped 0 bases from V and 8 bases from J, with 16 bases between. The CDR3 has 14 residues. Germline V gene lookup returns CDR1 DFQATT and CDR2 SNEGSKA (reference sequence).